This TCR beta chain was documented in a study of glioma-infiltrating T cells after dendritic cell vaccination. Study-level background: Between about 2002 and 2013, patients got autologous tumor lysate-pulsed dendritic cell vaccines. At biweekly intervals, patients got three intradermal dendritic cell vaccine injections.

The protocol was immunoSEQ multiplex PCR, while the TCRdb copy is restricted to in-frame clones and leaves out a portion. The sample includes about 76,000 clones, about nine tenths of them seen just once. Time point of the sample: after dendritic cell vaccination, including at tumor progression/relapse. The sequence was obtained from a human donor with glioblastoma. This specimen consisted of blood, obtained after dendritic cell vaccination.

CDR3: CASSLALQSHEKLFF. The CDR3, as DNA: TGTGCCAGCAGCTTGGCTTTACAGAGCCATGAAAAACTGTTTTTT. V usage is TRBV5-6 and J usage is TRBJ1-4; D is unclear. This CDR3 has 15 residues. In germline, CDR1 is SGHDT, CDR2 YYEEEE. With 0 bases removed from V and 6 bases from J, the gap between germline ends came to 12 bases.